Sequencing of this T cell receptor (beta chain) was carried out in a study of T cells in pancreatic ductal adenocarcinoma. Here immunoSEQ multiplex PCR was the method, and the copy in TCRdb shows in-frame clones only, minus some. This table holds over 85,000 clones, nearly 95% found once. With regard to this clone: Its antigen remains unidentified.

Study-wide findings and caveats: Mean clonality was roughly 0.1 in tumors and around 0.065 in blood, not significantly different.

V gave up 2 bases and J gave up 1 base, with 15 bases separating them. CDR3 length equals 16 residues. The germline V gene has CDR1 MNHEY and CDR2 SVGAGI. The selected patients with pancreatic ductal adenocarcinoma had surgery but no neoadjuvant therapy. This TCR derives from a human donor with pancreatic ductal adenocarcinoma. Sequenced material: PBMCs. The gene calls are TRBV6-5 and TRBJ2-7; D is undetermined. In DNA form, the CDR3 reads TGTGCCAGCAGTTACAGTGCCCCTGGGCAATCCTACGAGCAGTACTTC. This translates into CASSYSAPGQSYEQYF.